Sequencing of this TCR beta chain was carried out in a study of radiotherapy plus CTLA-4 blockade in lung cancer. The CDR3 consists of 16 residues. V lost 4 bases and J 2 bases, leaving 15 bases between the germline ends. Germline CDR1 is MDHEN and CDR2 is SYDVKM. Sequencing was performed with immunoSEQ multiplex PCR; in TCRdb, only in-frame clones are kept and a portion is missing. The sample shows about 88,000 clones, around 72% of them seen only once. The starting material was peripheral blood, obtained from a patient treated with radiotherapy plus ipilimumab. The rearrangement joins TRBV28 to TRBJ1-5; TRBD1 is a possible D gene (5 bases). The sequence was obtained from a human donor with non-small cell lung cancer that progressed on radiotherapy plus ipilimumab. The CDR3 region is CASSWGGTRGNQPQHF. DNA of the CDR3: TGTGCCAGCAGTTGGGGGGGTACCAGGGGCAATCAGCCCCAGCATTTT.